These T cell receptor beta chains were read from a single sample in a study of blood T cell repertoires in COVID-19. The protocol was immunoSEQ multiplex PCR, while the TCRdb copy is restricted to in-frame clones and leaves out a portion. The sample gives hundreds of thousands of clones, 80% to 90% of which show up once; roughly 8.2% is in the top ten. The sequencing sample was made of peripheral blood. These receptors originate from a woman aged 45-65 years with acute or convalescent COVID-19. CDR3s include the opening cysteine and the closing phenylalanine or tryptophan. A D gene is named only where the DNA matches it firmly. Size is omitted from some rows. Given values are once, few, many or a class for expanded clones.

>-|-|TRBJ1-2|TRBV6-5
CASRLTENYGYTF
TGTGCCAGCAGGTTGACAGAAAACTATGGCTACACCTTC
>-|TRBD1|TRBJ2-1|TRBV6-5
CASSRDRSDEQFF
TGTGCCAGCAGCCGGGACAGGTCGGATGAGCAGTTCTTC
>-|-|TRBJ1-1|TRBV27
CASMTGRPPEAFF
TGTGCCAGCATGACCGGGAGGCCTCCTGAAGCTTTCTTT
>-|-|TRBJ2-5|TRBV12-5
CASGLGTGPKDF
TGTGCTAGTGGTTTGGGCACAGGCCCCAAGGACTTC
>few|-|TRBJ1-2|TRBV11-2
CASKLPGGHGYTF
TGTGCCAGCAAGCTCCCGGGTGGCCATGGCTACACCTTC
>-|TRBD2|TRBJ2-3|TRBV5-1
CASKLAGGTDTQYF
TGCGCCAGCAAATTAGCGGGAGGGACAGATACGCAGTATTTT
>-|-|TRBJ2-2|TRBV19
CASSILFGIGNTGELFF
TGTGCCAGTAGTATTCTCTTCGGGATTGGGAACACCGGGGAGCTGTTTTTT
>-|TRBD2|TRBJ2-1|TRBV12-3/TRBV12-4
CASRASGRNEQFF
TGTGCCAGCAGGGCTAGCGGGAGGAATGAGCAGTTCTTC
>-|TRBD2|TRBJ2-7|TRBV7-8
CASSLVSGTSYEQYF
TGTGCCAGCAGCTTAGTTAGCGGGACTTCCTACGAGCAGTACTTC
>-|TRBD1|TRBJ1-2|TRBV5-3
CARSCTDRGSINYGYTF
TGTGCCAGAAGCTGCACGGACAGGGGGAGTATTAACTATGGCTACACCTTC
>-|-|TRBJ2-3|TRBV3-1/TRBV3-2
CASSQGADTQYF
TGTGCCAGCAGCCAAGGCGCAGATACGCAGTATTTT
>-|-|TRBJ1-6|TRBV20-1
CSASFRGAGKVEPLHF
TGCAGTGCTAGTTTCCGTGGGGCAGGGAAAGTTGAACCCCTCCACTTT
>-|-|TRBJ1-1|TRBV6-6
CASRSQGLNTEAFF
TGTGCCAGCAGATCGCAGGGCCTGAACACTGAAGCTTTCTTT
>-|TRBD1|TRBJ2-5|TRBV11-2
CASSLGDRSQETQYF
TGTGCCAGCAGCTTAGGGGACAGGAGCCAAGAGACCCAGTACTTC
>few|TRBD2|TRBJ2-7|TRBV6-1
CASSGGNGGSSYEQYF
TGTGCCAGCAGTGGTGGGAACGGCGGGAGTTCCTACGAGCAGTACTTC
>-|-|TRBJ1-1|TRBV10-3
CAISELMNTEAFF
TGTGCCATCAGTGAACTCATGAACACTGAAGCTTTCTTT
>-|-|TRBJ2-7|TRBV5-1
CASSQGQGGDEQYF
TGCGCCAGCAGCCAGGGCCAGGGGGGAGACGAGCAGTACTTC
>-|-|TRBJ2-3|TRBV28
CASSHGGSGTDTQYF
TGTGCCAGCAGCCATGGAGGGTCTGGCACAGATACGCAGTATTTT
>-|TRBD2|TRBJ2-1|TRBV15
CATSTLAGAYNEQFF
TGTGCCACCAGCACTCTAGCGGGAGCCTACAATGAGCAGTTCTTC
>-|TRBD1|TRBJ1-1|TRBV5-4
CASSLDRGTGRSNTEAFF
TGTGCCAGCAGCTTGGATCGCGGGACAGGGAGGTCGAACACTGAAGCTTTCTTT
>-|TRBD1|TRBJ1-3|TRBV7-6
CASSPVFWGAGGTSASGNTIYF
TGTGCCAGCAGCCCCGTTTTTTGGGGGGCAGGGGGGACCAGCGCCTCTGGAAACACCATATATTTT
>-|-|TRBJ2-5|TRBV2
CASSVSRGTQETQYF
TGTGCCAGCAGTGTTAGCAGGGGTACTCAAGAGACCCAGTACTTC
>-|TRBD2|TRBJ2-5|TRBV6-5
CASSYWGLAGRQTQYF
TGTGCCAGCAGTTACTGGGGACTAGCGGGAAGACAGACCCAGTACTTC
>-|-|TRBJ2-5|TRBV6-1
CASSESRGRETQYF
TGTGCCAGCAGTGAATCCCGTGGGCGAGAGACCCAGTACTTC
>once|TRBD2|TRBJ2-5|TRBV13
CASSSQTSGHRETQYF
TGTGCCAGCAGCTCCCAGACTAGCGGCCATCGGGAGACCCAGTACTTC
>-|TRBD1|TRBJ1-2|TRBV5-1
CASSPGGGYTF
TGCGCCAGCAGCCCAGGGGGTGGCTACACCTTC
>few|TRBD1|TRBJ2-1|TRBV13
CASSLTRGHNEQFF
TGTGCCAGCAGCTTAACAAGGGGGCACAATGAGCAGTTCTTC
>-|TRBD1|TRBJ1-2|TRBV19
CASSPRDRGTDYGYTF
TGTGCCAGTAGTCCTCGGGACAGGGGGACGGACTATGGCTACACCTTC
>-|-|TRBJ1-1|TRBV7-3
CASSLGRQNTEAFF
TGTGCCAGCAGCTTGGGGCGGCAGAACACTGAAGCTTTCTTT
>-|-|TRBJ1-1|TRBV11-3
CASSLHGGTEAFF
TGTGCCAGCAGCTTGCACGGGGGAACTGAAGCTTTCTTT
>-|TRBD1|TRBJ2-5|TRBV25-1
CASSEYQGAGETQYF
TGTGCCAGCAGTGAATACCAGGGGGCTGGCGAGACCCAGTACTTC
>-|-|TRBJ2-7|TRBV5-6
CASSNEEGRNPYEQYF
TGTGCCAGCAGCAACGAAGAGGGTAGGAACCCCTACGAGCAGTACTTC
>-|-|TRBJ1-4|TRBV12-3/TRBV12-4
CASSPGDNEKLFF
TGTGCCAGCAGCCCGGGTGATAATGAAAAACTGTTTTTT
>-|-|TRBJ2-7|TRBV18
CASSRARSSYEQYF
TGTGCCAGCTCGCGGGCTAGAAGCTCCTACGAGCAGTACTTC
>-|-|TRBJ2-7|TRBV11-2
CASSSSFGVYEQYF
TGTGCCAGCAGCTCATCCTTCGGGGTCTACGAGCAGTACTTC
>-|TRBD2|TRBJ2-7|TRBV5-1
CASSKREGTPYEQYF
TGCGCCAGCTCAAAGCGGGAGGGGACCCCCTACGAGCAGTACTTC
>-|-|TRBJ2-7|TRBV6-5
CASSRSTPYEQYF
TGTGCCAGCAGTAGGTCGACTCCCTACGAGCAGTACTTC
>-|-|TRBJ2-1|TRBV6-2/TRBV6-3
CASSLYNEQFF
TGTGCCAGCAGTTTATACAATGAGCAGTTCTTC
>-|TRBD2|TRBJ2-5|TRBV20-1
CSASGTSGSPGETQYF
TGCAGTGCTAGTGGGACTAGCGGGTCCCCGGGGGAGACCCAGTACTTC
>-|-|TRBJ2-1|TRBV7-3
CASSLTSRENEQFF
TGTGCCAGCAGCTTAACAAGCAGGGAAAATGAGCAGTTCTTC
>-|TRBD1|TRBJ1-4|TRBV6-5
CASRRQGANEKLFF
TGTGCCAGCAGACGACAGGGAGCTAATGAAAAACTGTTTTTT
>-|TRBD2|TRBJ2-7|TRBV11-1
CASSETSGQRYEQYF
TGTGCCAGCAGCGAAACTAGCGGACAGAGGTACGAGCAGTACTTC
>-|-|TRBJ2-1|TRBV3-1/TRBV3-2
CASSQELQSPTDEQFF
TGTGCCAGCAGCCAAGAGTTACAGAGCCCCACCGATGAGCAGTTCTTC
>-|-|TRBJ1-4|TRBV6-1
CASSERPAGANEKLFF
TGTGCCAGCAGTGAAAGGCCCGCAGGGGCTAATGAAAAACTGTTTTTT
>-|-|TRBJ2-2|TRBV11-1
CASSYLEMNTGELFF
TGTGCCAGCAGCTATTTAGAAATGAACACCGGGGAACTGTTTTTT
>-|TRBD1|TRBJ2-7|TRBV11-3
CASSFGQATYEQYF
TGTGCCAGCAGCTTTGGACAGGCTACCTACGAGCAGTACTTC
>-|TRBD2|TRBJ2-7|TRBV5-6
CASSTLAGGYEQYF
TGTGCCAGCAGCACCTTAGCGGGAGGGTACGAGCAGTACTTC
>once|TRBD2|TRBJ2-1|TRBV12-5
CASGAFQREGHNEQFF
TGTGCTAGTGGAGCCTTTCAGCGGGAGGGCCACAATGAGCAGTTCTTC
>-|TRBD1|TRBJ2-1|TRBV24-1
CATSSRDRGWTNEQFF
TGTGCCACCAGCTCCCGGGACAGGGGGTGGACCAATGAGCAGTTCTTC
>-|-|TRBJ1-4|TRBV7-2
CASSFVSGGERGKLFF
TGTGCCAGCAGCTTCGTCTCGGGGGGCGAGAGGGGAAAACTGTTTTTT
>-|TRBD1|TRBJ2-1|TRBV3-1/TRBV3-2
CASSQVRGNEQFF
TGTGCCAGCAGCCAAGTCAGGGGGAATGAGCAGTTCTTC
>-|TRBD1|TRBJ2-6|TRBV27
CASSFGTGGRGANVLTF
TGTGCCAGCAGTTTTGGGACAGGGGGCCGTGGGGCCAACGTCCTGACTTTC
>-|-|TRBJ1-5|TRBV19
CASRTSGAPNQPQHF
TGTGCCAGTCGAACCTCTGGGGCCCCCAATCAGCCCCAGCATTTT
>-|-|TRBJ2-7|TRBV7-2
CASSLTQSYEQYF
TGTGCCAGCAGCCTGACTCAATCCTACGAGCAGTACTTC
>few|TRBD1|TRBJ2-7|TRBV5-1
CASSLGPGQGAYEQYF
TGCGCCAGCAGCCTAGGACCGGGACAGGGAGCCTACGAGCAGTACTTC